This TCR beta chain was captured by sequencing in a study of immune heterogeneity within non-small cell lung tumors. Study results and limitations: Each patient largely had their own distinct set of high-frequency T-cell receptor beta clonotypes.

About this clonotype: The antigen remains unidentified. A clone one base away is much larger, so this may be a read error.

Amplification of TCR beta CDR3 was performed by multiplex PCR with 32 V and 13 J primers. TCRdb recomputed calls from the multiplex PCR reads with MiXCR, one row per CDR3 protein. The sample lists about 15,000 distinct CDR3 sequences, about 30% occurring once. Genomic DNA extracted from bulk tumor tissue served as template. A total of around 600 ng was used per sample. Several widely spaced biopsies per primary tumor were taken during surgery. Patients with untreated, newly diagnosed non-small cell lung cancer underwent curative surgery. Germline CDR1 reads ENHRY; CDR2 reads SYGVKD. The CDR3 has 13 residues.

The sample consisted of lung tumor tissue. The genes are TRBV10-3 and TRBJ2-3; TRBD2 matches 11 bases. This clonotype originated in a man aged 35-49 years with non-small cell lung cancer. This chain's CDR3 is CAISGRVTATQYF. DNA for the CDR3: TGTGCCATTAGCGGGAGGGTCACAGCTACGCAGTATTTT.